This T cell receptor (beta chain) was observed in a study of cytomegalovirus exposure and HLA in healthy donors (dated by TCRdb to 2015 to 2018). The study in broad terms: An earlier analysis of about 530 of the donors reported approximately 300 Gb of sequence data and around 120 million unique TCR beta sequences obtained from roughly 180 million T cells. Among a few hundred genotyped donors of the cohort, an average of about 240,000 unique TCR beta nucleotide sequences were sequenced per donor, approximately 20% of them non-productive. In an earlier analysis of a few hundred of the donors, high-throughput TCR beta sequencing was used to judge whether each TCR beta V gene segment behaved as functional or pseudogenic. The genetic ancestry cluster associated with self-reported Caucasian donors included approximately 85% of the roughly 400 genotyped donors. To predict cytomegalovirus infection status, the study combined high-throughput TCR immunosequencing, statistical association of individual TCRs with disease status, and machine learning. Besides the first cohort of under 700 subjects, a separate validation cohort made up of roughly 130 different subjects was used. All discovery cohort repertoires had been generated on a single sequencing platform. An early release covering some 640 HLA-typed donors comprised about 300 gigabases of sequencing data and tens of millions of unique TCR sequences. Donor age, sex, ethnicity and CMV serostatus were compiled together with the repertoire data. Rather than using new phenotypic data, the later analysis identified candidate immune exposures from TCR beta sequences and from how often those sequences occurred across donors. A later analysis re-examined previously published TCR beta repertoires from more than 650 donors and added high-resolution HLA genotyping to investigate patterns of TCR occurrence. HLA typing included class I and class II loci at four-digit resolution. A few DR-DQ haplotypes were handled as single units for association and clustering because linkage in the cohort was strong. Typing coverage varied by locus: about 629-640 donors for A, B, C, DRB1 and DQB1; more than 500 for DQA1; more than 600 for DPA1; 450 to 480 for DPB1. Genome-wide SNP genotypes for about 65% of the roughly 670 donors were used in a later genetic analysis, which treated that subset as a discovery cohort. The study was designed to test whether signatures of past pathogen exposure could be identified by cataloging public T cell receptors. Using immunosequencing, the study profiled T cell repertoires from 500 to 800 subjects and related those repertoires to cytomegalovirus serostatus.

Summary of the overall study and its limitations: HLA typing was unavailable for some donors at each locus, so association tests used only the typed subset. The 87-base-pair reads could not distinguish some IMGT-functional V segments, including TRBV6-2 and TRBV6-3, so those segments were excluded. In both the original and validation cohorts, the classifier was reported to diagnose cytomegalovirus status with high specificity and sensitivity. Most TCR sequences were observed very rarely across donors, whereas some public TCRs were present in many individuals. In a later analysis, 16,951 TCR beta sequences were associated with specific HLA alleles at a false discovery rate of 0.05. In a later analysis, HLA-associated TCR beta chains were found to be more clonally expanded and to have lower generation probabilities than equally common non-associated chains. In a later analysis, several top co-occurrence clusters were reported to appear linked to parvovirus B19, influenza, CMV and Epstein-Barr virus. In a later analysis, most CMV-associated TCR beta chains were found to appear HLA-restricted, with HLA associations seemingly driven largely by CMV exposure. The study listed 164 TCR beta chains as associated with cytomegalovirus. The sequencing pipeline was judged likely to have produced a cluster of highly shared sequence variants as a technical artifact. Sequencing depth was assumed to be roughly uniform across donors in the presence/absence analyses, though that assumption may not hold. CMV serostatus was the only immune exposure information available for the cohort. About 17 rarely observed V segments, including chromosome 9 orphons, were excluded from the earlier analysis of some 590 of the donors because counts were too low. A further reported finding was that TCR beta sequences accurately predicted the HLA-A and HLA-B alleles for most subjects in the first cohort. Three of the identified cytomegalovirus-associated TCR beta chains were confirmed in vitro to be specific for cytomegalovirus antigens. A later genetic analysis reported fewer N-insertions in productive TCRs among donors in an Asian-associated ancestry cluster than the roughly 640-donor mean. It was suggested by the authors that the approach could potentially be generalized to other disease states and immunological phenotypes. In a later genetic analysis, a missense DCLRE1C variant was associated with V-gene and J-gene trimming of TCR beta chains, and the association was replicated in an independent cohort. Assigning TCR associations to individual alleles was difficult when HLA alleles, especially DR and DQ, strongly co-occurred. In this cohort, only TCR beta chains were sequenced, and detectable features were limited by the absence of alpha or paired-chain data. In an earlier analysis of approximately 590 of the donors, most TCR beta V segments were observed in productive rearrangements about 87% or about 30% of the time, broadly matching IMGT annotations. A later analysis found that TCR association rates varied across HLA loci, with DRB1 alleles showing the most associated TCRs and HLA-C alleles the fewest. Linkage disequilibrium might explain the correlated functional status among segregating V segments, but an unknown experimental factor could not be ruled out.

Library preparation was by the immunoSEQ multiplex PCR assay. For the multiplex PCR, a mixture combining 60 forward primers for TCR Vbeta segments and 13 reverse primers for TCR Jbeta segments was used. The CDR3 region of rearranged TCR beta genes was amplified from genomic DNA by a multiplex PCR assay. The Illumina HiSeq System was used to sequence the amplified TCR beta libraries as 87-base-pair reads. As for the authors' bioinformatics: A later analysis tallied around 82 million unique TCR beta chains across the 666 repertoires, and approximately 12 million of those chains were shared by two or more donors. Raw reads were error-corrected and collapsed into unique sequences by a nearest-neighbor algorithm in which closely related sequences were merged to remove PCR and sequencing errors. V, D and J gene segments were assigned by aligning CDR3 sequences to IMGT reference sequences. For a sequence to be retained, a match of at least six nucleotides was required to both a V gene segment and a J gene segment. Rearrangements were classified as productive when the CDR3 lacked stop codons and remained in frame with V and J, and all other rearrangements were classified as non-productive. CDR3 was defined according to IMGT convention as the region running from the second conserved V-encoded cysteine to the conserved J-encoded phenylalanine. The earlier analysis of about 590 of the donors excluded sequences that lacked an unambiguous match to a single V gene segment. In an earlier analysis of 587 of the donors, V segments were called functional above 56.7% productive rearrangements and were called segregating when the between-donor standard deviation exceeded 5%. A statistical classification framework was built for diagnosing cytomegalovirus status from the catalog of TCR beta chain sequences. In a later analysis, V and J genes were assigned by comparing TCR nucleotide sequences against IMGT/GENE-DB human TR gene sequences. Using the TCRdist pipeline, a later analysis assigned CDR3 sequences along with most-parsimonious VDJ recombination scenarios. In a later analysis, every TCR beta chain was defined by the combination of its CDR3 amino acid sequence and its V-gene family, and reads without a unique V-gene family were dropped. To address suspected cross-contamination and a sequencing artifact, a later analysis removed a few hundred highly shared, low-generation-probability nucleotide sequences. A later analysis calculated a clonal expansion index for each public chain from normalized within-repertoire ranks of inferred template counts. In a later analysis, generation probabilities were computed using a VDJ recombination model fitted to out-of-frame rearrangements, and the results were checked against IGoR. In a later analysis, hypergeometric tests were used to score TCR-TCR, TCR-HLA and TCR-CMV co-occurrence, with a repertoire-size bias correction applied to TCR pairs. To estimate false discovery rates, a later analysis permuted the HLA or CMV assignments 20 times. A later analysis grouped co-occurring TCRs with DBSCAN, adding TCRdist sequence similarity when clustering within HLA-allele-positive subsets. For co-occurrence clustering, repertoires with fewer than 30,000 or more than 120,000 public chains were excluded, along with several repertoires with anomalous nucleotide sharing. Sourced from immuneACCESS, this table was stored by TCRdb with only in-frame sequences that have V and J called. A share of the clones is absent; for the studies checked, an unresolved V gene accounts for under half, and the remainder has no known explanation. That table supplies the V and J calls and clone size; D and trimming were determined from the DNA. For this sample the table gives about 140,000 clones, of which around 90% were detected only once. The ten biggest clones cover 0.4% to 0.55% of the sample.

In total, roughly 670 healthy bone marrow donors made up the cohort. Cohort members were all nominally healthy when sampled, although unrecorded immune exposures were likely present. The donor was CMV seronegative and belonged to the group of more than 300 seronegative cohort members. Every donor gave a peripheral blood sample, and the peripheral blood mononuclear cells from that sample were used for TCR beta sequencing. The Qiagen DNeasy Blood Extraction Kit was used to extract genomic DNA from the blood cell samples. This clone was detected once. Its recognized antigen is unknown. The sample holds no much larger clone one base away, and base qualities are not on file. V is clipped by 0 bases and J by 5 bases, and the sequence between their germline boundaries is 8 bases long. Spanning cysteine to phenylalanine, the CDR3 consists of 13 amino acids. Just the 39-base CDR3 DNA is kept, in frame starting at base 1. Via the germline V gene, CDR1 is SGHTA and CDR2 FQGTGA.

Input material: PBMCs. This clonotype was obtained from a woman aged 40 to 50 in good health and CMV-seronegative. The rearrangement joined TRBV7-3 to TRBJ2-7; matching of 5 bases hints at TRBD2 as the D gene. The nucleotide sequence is TGTGCCAGCAGCTTAACTACGAGGGACGAGCAGTACTTC. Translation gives CASSLTTRDEQYF.